This is a list of T cell receptor beta chains from one sample in a study of CXCR3-negative and CXCR3-positive naive CD8 T cells. Using the 5' RACE reads, TCRdb records one entry per CDR3 protein without DNA. This specimen shows tens of thousands of distinct CDR3 sequences; the ten leading clones hold approximately 0.67%. Sequencing was carried out using naive CXCR3+ CD8+ T cells from blood. These receptors were obtained from a human donor in good health. Some clones in this sample may be carry-over from other donors' samples. The CDR3 runs from the conserved cysteine through the conserved F or W.

>TRBJ2-7|TRBV6-2/TRBV6-3
CASSSMGLDEQYF
>TRBJ1-5|TRBV15
CATSRGVRQSSNQPQHF
>TRBJ1-1|TRBV19
CASHTGGTEAFF
>TRBJ1-4|TRBV5-1
CASSGQRNEKLFF
>TRBJ2-3|TRBV6-1
CASSEGRGGADTQYF
>TRBJ1-1|TRBV7-9
CASSLGNSEAFF
>TRBJ2-7|TRBV2
CASSDKTAWSEQYF
>TRBJ2-1|TRBV28
CASSLRGSRYNEQFF
>TRBJ2-7|TRBV28
CASRVEAGARSYEQYF
>TRBJ2-5|TRBV11-2
CASSRDYQETQYF
>TRBJ2-4|TRBV28
CASSLGRGPVGNIQYF
>TRBJ1-1|TRBV7-9
CASSHPGQGPEAFF
>TRBJ2-3|TRBV28
CASSFSGVADTQYF
>TRBJ1-1|TRBV11-2
CASSPTGGSVGSEAFF
>TRBJ1-2|TRBV4-3
CASSPLTGTGKPGYGYTF
>TRBJ2-7|TRBV29-1
CSVDGGGSYEQYF
>TRBJ2-6|TRBV25-1
CASSHHSGANVLTF
>TRBJ2-7|TRBV3-1
CASSLQGTGIPYEQYF
>TRBJ2-7|TRBV7-9
CATRVDNSYEQYF
>TRBJ2-2|TRBV29-1
CSVDWGAGELFF
>TRBJ2-5|TRBV15
CATSRDLSTSVLETQYF
>TRBJ1-1|TRBV5-1
CAPSGSLPDEAFF
>TRBJ2-1|TRBV7-9
CASSSPPGTTYNEQFF
>TRBJ2-1|TRBV7-8
CASSLFPGGEQFF
>TRBJ1-1|TRBV9
CASSAEGNTEAFF
>TRBJ2-3|TRBV5-6
CASSPGPGAQYF
>TRBJ2-1|TRBV5-1
CASSKQTGAPDEQFF
>TRBJ2-7|TRBV6-2/TRBV6-3
CASSWTSGSSEQYF
>TRBJ2-3|TRBV21-1
CASSKDRPWGTDTQYF
>TRBJ2-3|TRBV15
CATSRLAGGPADTQYF
>TRBJ1-1|TRBV29-1
CSVEVGSEAFF
>TRBJ2-1|TRBV13
CASSPGSSSYNEQFF
>TRBJ1-5|TRBV4-1
CASSQGGGGNQPQHF
>TRBJ1-2|TRBV2
CASSAGQGLYTF
>TRBJ1-3|TRBV25-1
CASSEDAGTGLANTIYF
>TRBJ2-5|TRBV7-9
CASSRSDRGSPGTQYF
>TRBJ1-1|TRBV28
CASYPFLNTEAFF
>TRBJ2-1|TRBV6-2/TRBV6-3
CASISITSGGLEQFF
>TRBJ2-1|TRBV20-1
CSPWAGNNEQFF
>TRBJ2-7|TRBV4-2
CASSQVIGLGYEQYF
>TRBJ2-7|TRBV7-6
CASSLRDSVYEQYF
>TRBJ2-2|TRBV5-1
CASSSPDGVGTGELFF
>TRBJ2-7|TRBV28
CASSLVDEQYF
>TRBJ1-6|TRBV28
CASRSRGGSYNSPLHF
>TRBJ2-1|TRBV4-1
CASSESGQGTIQEQFF
>TRBJ2-5|TRBV28
CASVVAGGETQYF
>TRBJ2-7|TRBV3-1
CASSFGQFYEQYF
>TRBJ1-1|TRBV7-9
CASSLARVNTEAFF
>TRBJ1-1|TRBV20-1
CSARTPGRENTEAFF
>TRBJ2-5|TRBV6-2/TRBV6-3
CASSYTSREETQYF
>TRBJ2-3|TRBV5-1
CASSLISGSTDTQYF
>TRBJ2-7|TRBV6-5
CASSPDRPYEQYF
>TRBJ2-3|TRBV5-6
CASSTYGGGLTDTQYF
>TRBJ2-7|TRBV7-2
CASSLGGLAGDEQYF
>TRBJ1-5|TRBV6-5
CASSYPERSPNQPQHF
>TRBJ2-5|TRBV7-7
CASSDQGAGETQYF
>TRBJ2-2|TRBV29-1
CSVAQIVGTVNTGELFF